The next 8 T cell receptor beta chains were all read from a single sample in a study of T-cell reconstitution after alpha-beta-depleted transplantation in children. Preparation of the TCRbeta library used unique molecular identifiers. A single record per CDR3 protein comes from TCRdb applying MiXCR to the PCR reads. The sample includes about 600,000 distinct CDR3 sequences, under 30% of them seen just once. The input for sequencing was PBMCs, mostly from graft donor cells, taken 360 days after TCRalphabeta/CD19-depleted stem cell transplant. Every receptor here comes from a boy in the first two years of life who had a stem cell transplant for acute myeloid leukemia, so the T cells may come from the graft donor.

The CDR3 region is CSARGGGQELFF. In DNA, the CDR3 is TGCAGTGCTAGAGGAGGGGGGCAGGAACTGTTTTTT. V usage is TRBV20-1 and J usage is TRBJ1-4; possibly TRBD1 for D (6 bases). Germline lookup yields CDR1 DFQATT and CDR2 SNEGSKA (reference sequence). The V and J ends lost 1 base and 12 bases respectively, with 12 bases between them. The CDR3 consists of 12 residues.

A few counts support this clonotype. J is TRBJ2-3 and V is TRBV24-1; TRBD2 matches 7 bases. The CDR3 runs to 17 residues. The J segment lost 0 bases and the V segment lost 5 bases, leaving 10 bases of the junction unmatched. The germline gives CDR1 KGHDR, CDR2 SFDVKD. The CDR3 DNA sequence: TGTGCCACCAGTGCCCACCCCGAAGCGGGGAGCACAGATACGCAGTATTTT. It is translated as CATSAHPEAGSTDTQYF.

This clonotype was detected many times. The chain is built from TRBV4-1 and TRBJ1-5, with TRBD1 identical over 8 bases. CDR1 and CDR2 (germline): MGHRA, YSYEKL. With 1 base clipped from V and 7 bases from J, the junction kept 6 bases outside the gene matches. The CDR3 contains 15 residues. DNA of the CDR3: TGCGCCAGCAGCCAAGTAGGGACAGGTATCCAGCCCCAGCATTTT. Encoded protein: CASSQVGTGIQPQHF.

This chain uses TRBV7-2 with TRBJ2-7; perhaps D is TRBD1 or TRBD2 (5 bases each). The germline V gene has CDR1 SGHTA and CDR2 FQGNSA. The CDR3 sequence is 15 residues long. Trimming left V 1 base short and J 3 bases short, with 13 bases between. CDR3 region: CASSLGGPEDYEQYF. The DNA of the CDR3 is TGTGCCAGCAGCTTAGGGGGACCCGAGGACTACGAGCAGTACTTC.

The chain is built from TRBV10-2 and TRBJ2-1, with TRBD2 matching 14 bases. CDR3 length: 18 amino acids. The V segment lost 8 bases and the J segment 0 bases; nucleotides outside the gene matches: 9. Germline loops: CDR1 WSHSY, CDR2 SAAADI. The CDR3 DNA sequence: TGCGCCAGCCAGGGACTAGCGGGGGCCAGTAGCTCCTACAATGAGCAGTTCTTC. Its translation is CASQGLAGASSSYNEQFF.

This clonotype came up a few times. J is TRBJ1-1 and V is TRBV12-3 or TRBV12-4; D not resolved. Trimming shortened V by 2 bases and J by 4 bases, and 11 bases separated the two germline ends. This CDR3 has 14 residues. CDR3 sequence: CASSLNTAGTEAFF. In nucleotides, the CDR3 is TGTGCCAGCAGTTTAAATACAGCCGGCACTGAAGCTTTCTTT.

The chain has TRBV7-2 and TRBJ2-1; the match to TRBD2 covers 13 bases. V gave up 1 base and J gave up 9 bases; unmatched junction bases: 3. Germline V gene lookup returns CDR1 SGHTA and CDR2 FQGNSA. The CDR3 extends over 15 amino acids. CDR3 in amino acids: CASSLGLAGGFEQFF. CDR3 nucleotide sequence: TGTGCCAGCAGCTTAGGACTAGCGGGGGGTTTTGAGCAGTTCTTC.

This clonotype has only a few counts. This rearrangement joins TRBV6-5 to TRBJ2-1; no firm D call. The CDR3 totals 11 residues. The V gene lost 6 bases and the J gene lost 6 bases, with 6 bases spanning the gap. Germline CDR1 reads MNHEY; CDR2 reads SVGAGI. The CDR3 nucleotides are TGTGCCAGCAGGAAGTCCAATGAGCAGTTCTTC. Translated, it gives CASRKSNEQFF.